This TCR beta chain was found in a study of cytomegalovirus exposure and HLA in healthy donors. Study results and limitations: One variant, a missense change in DCLRE1C, was linked in a later analysis to TCR beta V- and J-gene trimming. In most subjects, TCR beta sequences reportedly gave accurate predictions of HLA-A and HLA-B alleles.

This PCR relied on a set of 60 Vbeta primers and 13 Jbeta primers. This table comes from immunoSEQ multiplex PCR, and its TCRdb copy is limited to in-frame clones, with some not included. The repertoire consists of around 140,000 clones, with approximately 57% occurring once and the leading ten covering around 1.8%. For this clone: The antigen is unknown.

Germline V lookup: CDR1 SGHTA, CDR2 FQGTGA. This CDR3 comprises 14 residues. V was pared by 2 bases and J by 6 bases, with 5 bases of the junction left unmatched. Input material: PBMCs. This sequence was found in a male donor in good health and CMV-seronegative. The chain recombines TRBV7-3 with TRBJ2-7; 9 bases agree with TRBD1. As DNA, the CDR3 is TGTGCCAGCAGCTTATGGGACAGGGTCGGCGAGCAGTACTTC. This encodes CASSLWDRVGEQYF.